This T cell receptor beta chain is from a study of shared clonotypes between healthy human individuals. This clone showed up just once. Its matching antigen is unknown. Caucasian adults residing in Nashville, Tennessee made up all the donors. Study-wide points: Memory subsets generally showed smaller estimated richness than naive subsets did. Rarefaction revealed incomplete sorted-subset sequencing despite large depth.

Method: immunoSEQ multiplex PCR; TCRdb's copy keeps in-frame clones and lacks some. The sample lists some 550,000 clones; around 97% were seen once. Germline CDR1 MGHDK, CDR2 SYGVNS. The CDR3 is made up of 16 amino acids. J lost 3 bases, V lost 3 bases, and 2 bases had no gene match. The source is a woman aged 30 to 39 in good health. The chain is built from TRBV25-1 and TRBJ2-1, with 13 positions matching TRBD2. Specimen: naive CD4+ T cells sorted from blood. The subset: CD45RA+ positively selected. CDR3 nucleotides: TGTGCCAGCAGTGACACTAGCGGGAGGGTCTACAATGAGCAGTTCTTC. As protein: CASSDTSGRVYNEQFF.